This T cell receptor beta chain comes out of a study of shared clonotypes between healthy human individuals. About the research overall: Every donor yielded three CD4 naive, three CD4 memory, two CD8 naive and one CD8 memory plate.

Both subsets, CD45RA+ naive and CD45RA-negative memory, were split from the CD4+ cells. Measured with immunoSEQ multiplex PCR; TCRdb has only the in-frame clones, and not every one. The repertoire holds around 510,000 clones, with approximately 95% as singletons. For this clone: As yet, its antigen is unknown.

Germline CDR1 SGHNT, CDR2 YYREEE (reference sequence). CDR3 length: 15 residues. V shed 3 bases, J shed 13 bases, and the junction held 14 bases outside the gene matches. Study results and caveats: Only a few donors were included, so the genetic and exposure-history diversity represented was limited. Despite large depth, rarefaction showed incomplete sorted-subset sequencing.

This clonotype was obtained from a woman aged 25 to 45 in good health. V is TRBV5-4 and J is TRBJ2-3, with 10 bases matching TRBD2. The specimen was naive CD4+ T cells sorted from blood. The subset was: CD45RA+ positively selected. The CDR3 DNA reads TGTGCCAGCAGCTCGAATCCGGGGACTAGCGTGTTGAAGTATTTT. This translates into CASSSNPGTSVLKYF.